This TCR beta chain came from a study of T cell changes during pregnancy in multiple sclerosis. This CDR3 is 19 amino acids long. Germline CDR1 LNHDA, CDR2 SQIVND (reference sequence). After removal of 0 bases from V and 5 bases from J, the junction contained 9 bases not matched to a gene. Profiled with immunoSEQ multiplex PCR; TCRdb holds only in-frame clones, not every one. There are about 100,000 clones in the sample; about nine tenths occur only once, and approximately 2% lies in the top ten. This receptor was obtained from a female donor with multiple sclerosis, enrolled in a pregnancy study. Sample: peripheral blood, taken after pregnancy. V gene TRBV19 combines with J gene TRBJ1-6; TRBD1 matches at 11 bases. CDR3 loop: CASSIELGGQGADNSPLHF. The CDR3 coding sequence is TGTGCCAGTAGTATAGAACTTGGCGGACAGGGGGCGGATAATTCACCCCTCCACTTT.